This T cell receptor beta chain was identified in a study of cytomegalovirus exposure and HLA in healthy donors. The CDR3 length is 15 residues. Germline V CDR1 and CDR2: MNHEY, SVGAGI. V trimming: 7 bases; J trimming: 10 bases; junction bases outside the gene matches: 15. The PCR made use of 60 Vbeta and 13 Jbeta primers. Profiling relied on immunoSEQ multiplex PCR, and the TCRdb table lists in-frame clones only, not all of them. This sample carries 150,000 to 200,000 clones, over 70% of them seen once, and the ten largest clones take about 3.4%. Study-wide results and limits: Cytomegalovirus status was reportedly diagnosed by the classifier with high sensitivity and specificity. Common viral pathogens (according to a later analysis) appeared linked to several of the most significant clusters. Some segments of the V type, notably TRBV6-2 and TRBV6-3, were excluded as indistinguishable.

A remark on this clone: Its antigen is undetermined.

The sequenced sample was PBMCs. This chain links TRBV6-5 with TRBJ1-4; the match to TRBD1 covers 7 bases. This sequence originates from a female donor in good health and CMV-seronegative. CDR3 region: CASTTRQGGLRKLFF. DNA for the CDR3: TGTGCCAGCACCACCCGACAGGGCGGGTTGAGAAAACTGTTTTTT.